This TCR beta chain was sequenced during a study of Graves' ophthalmopathy and Graves' hyperthyroidism. Investigators amplified TCR beta CDR3 regions from RNA transcripts. Second-round multiplex PCR came after first-round RT-PCR with HTBI primers. TCRdb reanalysed the multiplex PCR reads using MiXCR and keeps one entry per CDR3 protein. The sample holds roughly 700,000 distinct CDR3 sequences, roughly 40% seen once. This clonotype was counted at least ten times. V was trimmed by 1 base and J by 6 bases, leaving 9 bases between them. Per germline, CDR1 DFQATT and CDR2 SNEGSKA (reference sequence). The CDR3 runs 13 residues.

The chain employs TRBV20-1 and TRBJ1-4, with TRBD1 as a possible D gene (6 bases). The receptor's source is an adult man with Graves' ophthalmopathy. Sequenced input: peripheral blood. CDR3 loop: CSARAWTDEKLFF. CDR3 nucleotide sequence: TGCAGTGCTAGAGCGTGGACAGATGAAAAACTGTTTTTT.